The clone carrying this T cell receptor beta chain was detected a few times. The data belong to a study of blood T cell repertoires in COVID-19. Study details: Sample material is recorded as cDNA or gDNA derived from T cells, B-cell-depleted T cells, or PBMCs.

In the authors' workflow: Amplification from reference gene primers served as the basis for estimated nucleated cell counts. The repertoire was sequenced with immunoSEQ multiplex PCR; TCRdb's copy has only in-frame clones and lacks some. The V and J calls and the clone size are those of that table, but D and trimming were determined from the DNA. In the table there are hundreds of thousands of clones, just over 85% of which are singletons. The age range of participants was about 18 to 95 years, with residence in around 22 US areas. Germline-derived CDR1 and CDR2 are MNHEY and SMNVEV (reference sequence). V lost 6 bases to trimming and J lost 5 bases; unmatched junction nucleotides: 13. CDR3 length: 16 residues.

The sample taken for sequencing was PBMCs or T cells enriched from blood (not recorded which). This chain connects TRBV27 to TRBJ2-1, with 7 bases fitting TRBD2. The sequence derives from a middle-aged man who had recovered from COVID-19. As DNA, the CDR3 is TGTGCCAGCAGCTCCCCCCCGGGACTACCTAACAATGAGCAGTTCTTC. It codes for CASSSPPGLPNNEQFF.